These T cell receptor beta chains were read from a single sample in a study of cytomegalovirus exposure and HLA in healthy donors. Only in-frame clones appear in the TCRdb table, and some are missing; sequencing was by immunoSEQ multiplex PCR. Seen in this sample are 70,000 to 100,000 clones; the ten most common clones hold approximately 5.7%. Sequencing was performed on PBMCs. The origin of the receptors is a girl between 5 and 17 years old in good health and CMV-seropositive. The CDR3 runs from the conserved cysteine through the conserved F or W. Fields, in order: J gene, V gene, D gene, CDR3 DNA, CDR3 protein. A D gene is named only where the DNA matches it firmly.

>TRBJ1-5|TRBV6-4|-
TGTGCCAGCAGTGAATGGGAGAACCAGCCCCAGCATTTT
CASSEWENQPQHF
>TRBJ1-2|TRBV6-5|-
TGTGCCAGCAGGGACACAGGTCAGGGTAACTATGGCTACACCTTC
CASRDTGQGNYGYTF
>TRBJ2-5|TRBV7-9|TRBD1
TGTGCCAGCAGCTTACAGGGACAGATCCAAGAGACCCAGTACTTC
CASSLQGQIQETQYF
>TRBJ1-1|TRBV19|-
TGTGCCAGTAGTCTCTCGGCAGGGCGGTACACTGAAGCTTTCTTT
CASSLSAGRYTEAFF
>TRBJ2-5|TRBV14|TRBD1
TGTGCCAGCAGCCCCCCCGGTGGGACAGGCCAGTGGGGGCAAGAGACCCAGTACTTC
CASSPPGGTGQWGQETQYF
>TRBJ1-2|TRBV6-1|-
TGTGCCAGCAGTGAAAGTGAAGACAGCCCTAACTATGGCTACACCTTC
CASSESEDSPNYGYTF
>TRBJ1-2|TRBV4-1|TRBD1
TGCGCCAGCAGCCAAGCGGCAGGGGGCGCGGGTGGCTACACCTTC
CASSQAAGGAGGYTF
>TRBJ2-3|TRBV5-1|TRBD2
TGCGCCAGCAGCTTGGGCTTCGCGGGGGAAGGAGATACGCAGTATTTT
CASSLGFAGEGDTQYF
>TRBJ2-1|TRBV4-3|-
TGCGCCAGCAGCCATAGCAATCGGGTCGGGGGGCCTGGTTGGGAGCAGTTCTTC
CASSHSNRVGGPGWEQFF
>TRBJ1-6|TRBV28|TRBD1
TGTGCCAGCAGTTTGGGAGACAGGGTCGATTCACCCCTCCACTTT
CASSLGDRVDSPLHF
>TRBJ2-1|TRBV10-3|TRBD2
TGTGCCATCAGTGAGACGGACAGACGGACTAGCGCTACCTACAATGAGCAGTTCTTC
CAISETDRRTSATYNEQFF
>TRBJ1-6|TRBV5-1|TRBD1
TGCGCCAGCAGTCCTGGACAGGATGGTTCACCCCTCCCCTTT
CASSPGQDGSPLPF
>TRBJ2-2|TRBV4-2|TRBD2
TGTGCCAGCAGCCAATTTCCGGGGGGGCTTTACACCGGGGAGCTGTTTTTT
CASSQFPGGLYTGELFF
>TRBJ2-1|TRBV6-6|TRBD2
TGTGCCAGCAGCGCGGGGACTAGCGGGAACAATGAGCAGTTCTTC
CASSAGTSGNNEQFF
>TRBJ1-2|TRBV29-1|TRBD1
TGCAGCGTTATAACAGGGGAGTACTATGGCTACACCTTC
CSVITGEYYGYTF
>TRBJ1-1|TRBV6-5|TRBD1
TGTGCCAGCAGTACCCCGGGACAGCGGGCTGAAGCTTTCTTT
CASSTPGQRAEAFF
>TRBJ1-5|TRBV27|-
TGTGCCAGCAGTTTTGGGACTCCGGGGCCCCAGCATTTT
CASSFGTPGPQHF
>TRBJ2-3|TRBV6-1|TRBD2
TGTGCCAGCAGTGTGTTAGCGGGGTTCCTCACAGATACGCAGTATTTT
CASSVLAGFLTDTQYF
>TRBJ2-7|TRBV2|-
TGTGCCAGCGGCGGGGTGGGGTCCTACGAGCAGTACTTC
CASGGVGSYEQYF
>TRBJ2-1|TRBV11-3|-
TGTGCCAGCAGCTGGAACAGTGAGCAGTTCTTC
CASSWNSEQFF
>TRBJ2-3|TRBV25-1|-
TGTGCCAGCAGTGAAACTAGTGCCGATACGCAGTATTTT
CASSETSADTQYF
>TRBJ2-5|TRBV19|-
TGTGCCAGTAGTATGAGTGCAGGGGTAGAGACCCAGTACTTC
CASSMSAGVETQYF
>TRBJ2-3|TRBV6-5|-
TGTGCCAGCATCCCCCCCGAGGTCGCAGATACGCAGTATTTT
CASIPPEVADTQYF
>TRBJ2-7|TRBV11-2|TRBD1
TGTGCCAGCAGCCTCGGACAGGGGGCGTTCTACGAGCAGTACTTC
CASSLGQGAFYEQYF
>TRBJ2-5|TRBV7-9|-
TGTGCCAGCAGCTTAGACTCCAGGGGTCAGCAGTACTTC
CASSLDSRGQQYF
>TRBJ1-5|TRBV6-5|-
TGTGCCAGCAGAAAATACGGGGGTGGCAATCAGCCCCAGCATTTT
CASRKYGGGNQPQHF
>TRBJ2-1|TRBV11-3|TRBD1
TGTGCCAGCAGCCGACAGGGACAGGGTGATGAGCAGTTCTTC
CASSRQGQGDEQFF
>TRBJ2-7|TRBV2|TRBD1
TGTGCCAGCAGTGAATTGGGACAGGGCTACGAGCAGTACTTC
CASSELGQGYEQYF
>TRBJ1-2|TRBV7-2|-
TGTGCCAGCAGCCCATGGGGGGGTGACTATGGCTACACCTTC
CASSPWGGDYGYTF